These 17 T cell receptor beta chains were all obtained from the same sample, sequenced in a study of CD8 T cells in ankylosing spondylitis. Their target antigens are unknown. TCRdb re-called the 5' RACE reads with MiXCR, one entry per CDR3 protein. The repertoire holds more than 650,000 distinct CDR3 sequences, with about 11% as singletons. General study points: A TCR beta motif made of several highly homologous variants seemed typical of ankylosing spondylitis blood.

The sequenced sample was blood, either unsorted or a sorted T cell fraction (not recorded which). These receptors originate from a male donor with ankylosing spondylitis.

J is TRBJ1-6 and V is TRBV4-2; D is uncertain. The CDR3 is made up of 17 amino acids. CDR1 LGHNA and CDR2 YNFKEQ come from the germline V gene. The V and J ends lost 0 bases and 0 bases respectively, with 9 bases between them. CDR3 DNA: TGTGCCAGCAGCCAAGATCTGAGAGGCTCCTATAATTCACCCCTCCACTTT. Translation: CASSQDLRGSYNSPLHF.

The rearrangement joins TRBV12-3 or TRBV12-4 to TRBJ1-2; 8 bases agree with TRBD1. This CDR3 region has 17 residues. V lost 5 bases and J lost 4; bases outside the gene matches: 15. CDR3 sequence (DNA): TGTGCCAGCAGTAATCTACTAGGGACAGGAATCCCCTATGGCTACACCTTC. Protein: CASSNLLGTGIPYGYTF.

There are a few counts of this clonotype. The rearrangement links TRBV15 to TRBJ1-1, with 7 bases lining up with TRBD1. CDR3 length equals 15 residues. The germline V gene has CDR1 LNHNV and CDR2 YYDKDF (reference sequence). V was pared by 4 bases and J by 3 bases, with 8 bases of the junction left unmatched. The CDR3: CATSTRQGGDTEAFF. CDR3 coding DNA: TGTGCCACCAGCACAAGACAGGGAGGGGACACTGAAGCTTTCTTT.

Ten or more counts support this clonotype. The genes are TRBV5-1 and TRBJ2-1, with 11 nucleotides matching TRBD2. The CDR3 is 15 amino acids. The V gene's germline CDR1 is SGHRS and CDR2 YFSETQ. The J segment lost 7 bases and the V segment lost 4 bases, leaving 7 bases of the junction unmatched. The CDR3 DNA reads TGCGCCAGCAGCACACTAGCGGGAGTGAGAAATGAGCAGTTCTTC. Its protein product is CASSTLAGVRNEQFF.

The chain uses TRBV20-1 and TRBJ2-7; D ambiguous. Germline values: CDR1 DFQATT, CDR2 SNEGSKA (reference sequence). V was shortened by 5 bases and J by 1 base, with 18 bases between the two germline ends. The CDR3 runs 15 residues. CDR3 nucleotides: TGCAGTGCTTACTGGGATTGGGGTTCATCCTACGAGCAGTACTTC. Translated: CSAYWDWGSSYEQYF.

This clonotype was detected a few times. This sequence joins TRBV24-1 and TRBJ2-2, with a possible D match to TRBD2 (5 bases). CDR1 KGHDR and CDR2 SFDVKD come from the germline V gene. The CDR3 length is 19 residues. The V gene lost 11 bases and the J gene lost 0 bases, with 27 bases spanning the gap. Here the CDR3 DNA reads TGTGCCATTGGAGGACCCGGGCCCCGGACCCCCTCGAACACCGGGGAGCTGTTTTTT. Protein product: CAIGGPGPRTPSNTGELFF.

The chain uses TRBV20-1 and TRBJ2-1; D could derive from TRBD1 or TRBD2 (6 bases each). The V and J ends lost 5 bases and 7 bases respectively, with 12 bases between them. Germline-derived CDR1 and CDR2 are DFQATT and SNEGSKA (reference sequence). CDR3 length: 12 residues. This CDR3 is CSASTGRNEQFF. CDR3 in DNA: TGCAGTGCTTCTACAGGGAGGAATGAGCAGTTCTTC.

The chain uses TRBV5-6 and TRBJ2-1, with 7 bases matching TRBD1. Per the germline V gene, CDR1 is SGHDT and CDR2 is YYEEEE. After removal of 0 bases from V and 7 bases from J, the junction contained 10 bases not matched to a gene. There are 16 residues in the CDR3. The CDR3 protein is CASSLALRTGLNEQFF. The CDR3 nucleotides are TGTGCCAGCAGCTTGGCCTTGCGGACAGGTTTAAATGAGCAGTTCTTC.

There are a few counts of this clonotype. The DNA of the CDR3 is TGTGCCAGCAGCCACCCTCAGCGAACGGGGGCCAACGTCCTGACTTTC. It translates to CASSHPQRTGANVLTF. This chain connects TRBV7-9 to TRBJ2-6; D is ambiguous. V was shortened by 5 bases and J by 4 bases, with 15 bases between the two germline ends. The CDR3 is made up of 16 amino acids. CDR1 is SEHNR, CDR2 FQNEAQ, per germline (reference sequence).

Many counts were recorded for this clonotype. The CDR3 coding sequence is TGTGCCAGCTCGCCGGGACAGGGGTCTCAGCCCCAGCATTTT. Amino acid sequence: CASSPGQGSQPQHF. The V and J genes are TRBV18 and TRBJ1-5; 10 bases agree with TRBD1. V lost 6 bases and J lost 6; bases outside the gene matches: 5. The CDR3 runs 14 residues. Germline values: CDR1 KGHSH, CDR2 LQKENI.

This clonotype showed up many times. The V and J genes are TRBV29-1 and TRBJ1-1; 7 bases agree with TRBD1. This CDR3 contains 13 residues. With 6 bases clipped from V and 0 bases from J, the junction kept 4 bases outside the gene matches. Germline lookup yields CDR1 SQVTM and CDR2 ANQGSEA. The CDR3 here is CSVWTGLNTEAFF. The CDR3 DNA reads TGCAGCGTGTGGACAGGATTGAACACTGAAGCTTTCTTT.

The CDR3, as DNA: TGTGCCAGCAGTGCGGCAGGGGTGACTGAAGCTTTCTTT. Its protein product is CASSAAGVTEAFF. This chain uses TRBV6-1 with TRBJ1-1; TRBD1 is a possible D gene (6 bases). Trimming stripped 4 bases from V and 5 bases from J, with 11 bases between. This CDR3 is 13 amino acids long. Germline V gene lookup returns CDR1 MNHNS and CDR2 SASEGT.

The rearrangement links TRBV20-1 to TRBJ2-5; TRBD1 aligns across 9 bases. V shed 6 bases and J 1 base; nucleotides not matched to a gene: 6. Germline CDR1 DFQATT, CDR2 SNEGSKA (reference sequence). The CDR3 spans 14 residues. The CDR3 sequence is CSAMRDRVQETQYF. The CDR3 DNA follows: TGCAGTGCCATGCGGGACAGGGTCCAAGAGACCCAGTACTTC.

This clonotype was recorded at least ten times. This chain connects TRBV7-8 to TRBJ2-7; D gene ambiguous. The CDR3 length is 14 residues. Per the germline V gene, CDR1 is SGHVS and CDR2 is FQNEAQ. Trimming took 1 base from V and 0 from J, leaving 7 bases between them. In nucleotides, the CDR3 is TGTGCCAGCAGCTTAGAAGCGTTCTCCTACGAGCAGTACTTC. Amino acid sequence: CASSLEAFSYEQYF.

This clonotype was detected a few times. The V gene is TRBV4-3, the J gene TRBJ2-3, with D uncertain. V lost 1 base to trimming and J lost 0 bases, with 8 bases between them. CDR3 length: 15 residues. Germline assignment: CDR1 LGHNA and CDR2 YSLEER. CDR3 coding DNA: TGCGCCAGCAGCCAAGTCACATCCAGCACAGATACGCAGTATTTT. It yields the protein CASSQVTSSTDTQYF.

The chain combines TRBV7-9 with TRBJ1-4; no reliable D call. V lost 1 base, J lost 5 bases, and 8 bases lay in between. Germline CDR1 is SEHNR and CDR2 is FQNEAQ (reference sequence). The CDR3 is 14 residues long. CDR3 in amino acids: CASSLVGINEKLFF. The DNA for the CDR3 is TGTGCCAGCAGCTTAGTTGGAATCAATGAAAAACTGTTTTTT.

V and J are TRBV20-1 and TRBJ1-6; D call uncertain. The CDR3 has 15 amino acids. V lost 3 bases and J lost 0, with 9 bases in between. In germline, CDR1 is DFQATT, CDR2 SNEGSKA (reference sequence). The CDR3 sequence: CSASPASSYNSPLHF. Here the CDR3 DNA reads TGCAGTGCTAGTCCGGCAAGCTCCTATAATTCACCCCTCCACTTT.